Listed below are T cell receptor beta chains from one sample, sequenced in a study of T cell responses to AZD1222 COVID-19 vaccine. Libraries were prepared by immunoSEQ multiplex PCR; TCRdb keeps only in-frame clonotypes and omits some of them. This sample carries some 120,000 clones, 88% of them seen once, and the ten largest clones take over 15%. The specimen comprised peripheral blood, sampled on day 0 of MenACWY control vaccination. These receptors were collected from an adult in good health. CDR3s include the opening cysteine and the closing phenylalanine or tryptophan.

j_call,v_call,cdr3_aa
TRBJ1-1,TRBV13,CASSLGGPLVSNTEAFF
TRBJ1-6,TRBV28,CASSSPDRDSSPLHF
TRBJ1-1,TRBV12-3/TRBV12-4,CASSLMMDTEAFF
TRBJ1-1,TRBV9,CASSVEENTEAFF
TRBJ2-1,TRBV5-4,CASSLDLNPLNEQFF
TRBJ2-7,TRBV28,CASSSPSRTEHYEQYF
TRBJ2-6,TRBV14,CASSPRAGINPGANVLTF
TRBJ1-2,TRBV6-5,CASSYSGRQHGGYTF
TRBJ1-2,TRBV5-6,CASSGDRANYGYTF
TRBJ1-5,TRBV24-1,CATSDSGGGWFSNQPQHF
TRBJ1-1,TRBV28,CASGYLTSQGEAFF
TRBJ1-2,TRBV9,CASSSGTGGYGYTF
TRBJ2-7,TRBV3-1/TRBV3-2,CASSQKKRTYSYEQYF
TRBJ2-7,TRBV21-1,CASSSSLGLAEAYEQYF
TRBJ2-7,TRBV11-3,CASSLDPPGEQYF
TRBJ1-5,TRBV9,CASSVGGGIQPQHF
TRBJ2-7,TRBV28,CASSFFYEQYF
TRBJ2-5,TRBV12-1,CASSPIPGQTETQYF
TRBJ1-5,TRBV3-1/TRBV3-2,CASSPLQGQPQHF
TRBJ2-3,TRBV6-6,CASNPRQGPRTDTQYF
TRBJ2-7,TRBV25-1,CASCRGGSKYEQYF
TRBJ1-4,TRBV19,CASSMSSGVNEKLFF
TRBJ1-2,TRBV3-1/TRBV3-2,CASSRQTGRNYGYTF
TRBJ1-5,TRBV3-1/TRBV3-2,CASSKTPTRGGNQPQHF
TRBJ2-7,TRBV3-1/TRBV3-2,CASSQDRNYEQYF
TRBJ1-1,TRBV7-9,CASSVPGQFDMNTEAFF
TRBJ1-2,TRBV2,CASSEVTQTDPYGYTF
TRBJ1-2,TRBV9,CASSAAGQGYTF
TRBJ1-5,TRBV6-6,CASSYGRNQPQHF
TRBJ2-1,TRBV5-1,CASSWTGDTYNEQFF
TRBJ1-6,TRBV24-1,CATRDRDNSPLHF
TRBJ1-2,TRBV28,CASTAGTPYGYTF
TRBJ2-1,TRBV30,CAWGGGTQNEQFF
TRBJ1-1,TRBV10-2,CASSEWGGRNTEAFF
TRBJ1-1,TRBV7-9,CASSSTKTDHTEAFF
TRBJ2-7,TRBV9,CASSASGMNYEQYF
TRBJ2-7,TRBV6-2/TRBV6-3,CASSHGGTGVHEQYF
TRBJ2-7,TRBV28,CASSSTPGQYEQYF
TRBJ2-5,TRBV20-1,CSASSGHRETQYF
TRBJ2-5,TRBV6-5,CASTPRQGAGETQYF
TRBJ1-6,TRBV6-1,CASSDNGNSPLHF
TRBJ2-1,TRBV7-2,CASSLVSGTGGINEQFF
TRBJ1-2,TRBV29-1,CSVVSTGVNYGYTF
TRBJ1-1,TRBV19,CASSIPQTAPAFF
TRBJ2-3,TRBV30,CAWSLGRDTQYF
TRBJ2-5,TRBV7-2,CASSLVPSSETQYF
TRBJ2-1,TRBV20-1,CSASTLAVTSSYNEQFF
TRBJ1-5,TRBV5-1,CASSLASGGQPQHF